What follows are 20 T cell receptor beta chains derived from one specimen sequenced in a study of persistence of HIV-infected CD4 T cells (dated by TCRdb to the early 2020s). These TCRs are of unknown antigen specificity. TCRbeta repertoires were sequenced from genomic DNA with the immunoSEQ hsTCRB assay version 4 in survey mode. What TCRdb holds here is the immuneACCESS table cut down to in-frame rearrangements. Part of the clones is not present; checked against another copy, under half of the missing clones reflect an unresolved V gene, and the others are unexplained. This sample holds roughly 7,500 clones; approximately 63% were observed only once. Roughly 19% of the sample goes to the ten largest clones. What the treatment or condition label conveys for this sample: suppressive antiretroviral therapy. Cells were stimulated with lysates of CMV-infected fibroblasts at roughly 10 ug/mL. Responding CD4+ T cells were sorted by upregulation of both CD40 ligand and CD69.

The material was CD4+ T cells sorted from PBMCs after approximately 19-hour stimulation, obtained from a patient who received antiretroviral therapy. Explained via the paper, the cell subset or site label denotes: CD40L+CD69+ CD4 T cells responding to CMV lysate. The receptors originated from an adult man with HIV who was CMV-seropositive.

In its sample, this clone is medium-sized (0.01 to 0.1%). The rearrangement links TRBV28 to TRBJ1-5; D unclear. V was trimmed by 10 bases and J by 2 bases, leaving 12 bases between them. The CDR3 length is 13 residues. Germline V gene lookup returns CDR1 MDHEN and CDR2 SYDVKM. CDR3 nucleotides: TGTGCCACCTCTATAGAGGGCAATCAGCCCCAGCATTTT. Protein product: CATSIEGNQPQHF.

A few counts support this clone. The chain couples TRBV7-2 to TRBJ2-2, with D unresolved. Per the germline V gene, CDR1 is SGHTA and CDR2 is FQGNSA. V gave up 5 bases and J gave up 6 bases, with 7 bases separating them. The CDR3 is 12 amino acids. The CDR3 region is CASSGKPGELFF. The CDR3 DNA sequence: TGTGCCAGCAGCGGAAAACCCGGGGAGCTGTTTTTT.

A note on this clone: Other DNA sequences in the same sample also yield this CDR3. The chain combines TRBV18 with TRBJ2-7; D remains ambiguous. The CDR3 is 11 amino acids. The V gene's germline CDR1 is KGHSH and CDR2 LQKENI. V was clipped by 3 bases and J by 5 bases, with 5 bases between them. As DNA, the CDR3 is TGTGCCAGCTCACCCGGCCACGAGCAGTACTTC. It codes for CASSPGHEQYF.

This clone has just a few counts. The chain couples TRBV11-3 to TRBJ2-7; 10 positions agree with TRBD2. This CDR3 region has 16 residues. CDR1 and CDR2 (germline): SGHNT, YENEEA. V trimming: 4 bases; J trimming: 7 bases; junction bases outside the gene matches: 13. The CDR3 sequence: CASSSALAGVFWEQYF. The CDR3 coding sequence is TGTGCCAGCAGCTCAGCTCTAGCGGGGGTCTTCTGGGAGCAGTACTTC.

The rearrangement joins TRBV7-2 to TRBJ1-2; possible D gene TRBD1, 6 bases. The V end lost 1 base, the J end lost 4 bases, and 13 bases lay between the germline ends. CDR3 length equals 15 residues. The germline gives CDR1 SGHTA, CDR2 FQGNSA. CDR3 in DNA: TGTGCCAGCAGCTTAGACGGAGGGGGTAGCTATGGCTACACCTTC. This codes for CASSLDGGGSYGYTF.

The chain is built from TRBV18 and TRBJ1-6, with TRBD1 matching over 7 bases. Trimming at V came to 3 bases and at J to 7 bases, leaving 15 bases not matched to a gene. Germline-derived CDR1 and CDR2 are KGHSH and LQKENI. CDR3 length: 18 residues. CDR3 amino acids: CASSPFYRPGQDNSPLHF. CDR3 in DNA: TGTGCCAGCTCACCGTTCTACCGTCCAGGACAGGACAATTCACCCCTCCACTTT. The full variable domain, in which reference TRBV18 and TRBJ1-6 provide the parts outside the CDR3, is NAGVMQNPRHLVRRRGQEARLRCSPMKGHSHVYWYRQLPEEGLKFMVYLQKENIIDESGMPKERFSAEFPKEGPSILRIQQVVRGDSAAYFCASSPFYRPGQDNSPLHFGNGTRLTVT.

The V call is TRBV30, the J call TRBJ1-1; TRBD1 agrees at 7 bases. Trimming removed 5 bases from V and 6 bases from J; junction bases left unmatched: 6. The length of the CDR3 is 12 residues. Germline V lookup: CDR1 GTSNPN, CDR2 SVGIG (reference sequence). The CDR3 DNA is TGTGCCTGGGGACCAGGGGGACCTGAAGCTTTCTTT. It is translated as CAWGPGGPEAFF.

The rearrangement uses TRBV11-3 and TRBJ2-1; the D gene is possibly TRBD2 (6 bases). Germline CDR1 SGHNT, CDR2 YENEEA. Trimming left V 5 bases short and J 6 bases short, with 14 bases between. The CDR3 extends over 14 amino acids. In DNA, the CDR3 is TGTGCCAGCAGCGTAGGGACTCCCGGCAATGAGCAGTTCTTC. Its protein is CASSVGTPGNEQFF.

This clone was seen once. The chain's CDR3 is CATSVRFGRRNTDTQYF. CDR3 nucleotide sequence: TGTGCCACCAGCGTGCGGTTTGGGAGGCGTAACACAGATACGCAGTATTTT. This chain uses TRBV15 with TRBJ2-3; TRBD2 might be the D (6 bases). Trimming removed 5 bases from V and 2 bases from J, with 20 bases in between. The germline V gene encodes CDR1 LNHNV and CDR2 YYDKDF (reference sequence). This CDR3 region has 17 residues. Drawing the rest from reference TRBV15 and TRBJ2-3, the complete variable domain is DAMVIQNPRYQVTQFGKPVTLSCSQTLNHNVMYWYQQKSSQAPKLLFHYYDKDFNNEADTPDNFQSRRPNTSFCFLDIRSPGLGDTAMYLCATSVRFGRRNTDTQYFGPGTRLTVL.

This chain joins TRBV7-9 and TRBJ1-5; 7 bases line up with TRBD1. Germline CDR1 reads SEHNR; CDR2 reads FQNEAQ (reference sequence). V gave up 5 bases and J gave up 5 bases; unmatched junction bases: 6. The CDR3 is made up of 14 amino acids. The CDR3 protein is CASSRDSGDQPQHF. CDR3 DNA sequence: TGTGCCAGCAGCCGGGACAGTGGGGATCAGCCCCAGCATTTT.

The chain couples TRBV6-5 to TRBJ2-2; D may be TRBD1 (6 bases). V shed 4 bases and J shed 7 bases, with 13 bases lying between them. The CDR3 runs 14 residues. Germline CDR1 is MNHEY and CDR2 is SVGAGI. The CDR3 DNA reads TGTGCCAGCAGTTCCCAGGGGCTCGGCGGGGAGCTGTTTTTT. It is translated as CASSSQGLGGELFF.

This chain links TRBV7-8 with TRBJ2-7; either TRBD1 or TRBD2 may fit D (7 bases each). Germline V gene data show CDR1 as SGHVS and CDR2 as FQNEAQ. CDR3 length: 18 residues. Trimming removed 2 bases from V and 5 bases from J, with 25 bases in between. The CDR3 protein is CASSLNHRGGVGNHEQYF. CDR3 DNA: TGTGCCAGCAGCTTAAATCACAGGGGAGGGGTGGGGAACCACGAGCAGTACTTC.

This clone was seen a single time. The CDR3 DNA follows: TGTGCCAGCAGCTTACGGCAGGGGCATCAGCCCCAGCATTTT. It yields the protein CASSLRQGHQPQHF. V and J are TRBV7-2 and TRBJ1-5; TRBD1 might be the D (6 bases). Trimming removed 2 bases from V and 5 bases from J, with 10 bases in between. Germline V lookup: CDR1 SGHTA, CDR2 FQGNSA. CDR3 size: 14 residues. Together with reference TRBV7-2 and TRBJ1-5, the CDR3 gives the full variable domain: GAGVSQSPSNKVTEKGKDVELRCDPISGHTALYWYRQSLGQGLEFLIYFQGNSAPDKSGLPSDRFSAERTGGSVSTLTIQRTQQEDSAVYLCASSLRQGHQPQHFGDGTRLSIL.

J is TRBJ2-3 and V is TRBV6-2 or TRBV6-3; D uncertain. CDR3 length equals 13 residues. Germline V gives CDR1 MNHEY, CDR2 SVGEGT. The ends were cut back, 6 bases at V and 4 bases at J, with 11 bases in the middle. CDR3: CASSRNTADTQYF. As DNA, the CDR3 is TGTGCCAGCAGCCGCAATACCGCAGATACGCAGTATTTT.

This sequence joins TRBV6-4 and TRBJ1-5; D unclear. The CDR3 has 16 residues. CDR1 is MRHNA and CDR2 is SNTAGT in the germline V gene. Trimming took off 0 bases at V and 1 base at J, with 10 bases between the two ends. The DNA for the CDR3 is TGTGCCAGCAGTGACTCGAAGCCCCGGAGCAATCAGCCCCAGCATTTT. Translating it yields CASSDSKPRSNQPQHF.

The CDR3 here is CASSPRGSVSEQYF. CDR3 coding DNA: TGTGCCAGCAGCCCCCGGGGGAGTGTTTCCGAGCAGTACTTC. V and J are TRBV9 and TRBJ2-7; tentative D call: TRBD2 (6 bases). V lost 4 bases, J lost 6 bases, and 17 bases lay in between. This CDR3 is built from 14 residues. Germline CDR1 SGDLS, CDR2 YYNGEE.

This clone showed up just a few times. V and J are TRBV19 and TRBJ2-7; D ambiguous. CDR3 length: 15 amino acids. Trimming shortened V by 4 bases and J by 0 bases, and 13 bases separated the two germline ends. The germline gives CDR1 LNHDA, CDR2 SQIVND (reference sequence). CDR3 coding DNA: TGTGCCAGTAGTAGGGCTCTCCAGAGCTCCTACGAGCAGTACTTC. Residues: CASSRALQSSYEQYF.

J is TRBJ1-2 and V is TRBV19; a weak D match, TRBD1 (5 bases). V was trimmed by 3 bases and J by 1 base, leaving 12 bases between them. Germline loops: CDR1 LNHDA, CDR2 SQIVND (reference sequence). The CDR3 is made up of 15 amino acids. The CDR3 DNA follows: TGTGCCAGTAGTATTGGCCCAGGGATTAACTATGGCTACACCTTC. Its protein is CASSIGPGINYGYTF.

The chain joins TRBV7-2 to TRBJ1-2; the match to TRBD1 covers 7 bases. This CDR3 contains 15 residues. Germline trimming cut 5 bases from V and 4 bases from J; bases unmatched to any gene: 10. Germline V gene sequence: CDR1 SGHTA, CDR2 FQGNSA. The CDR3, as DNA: TGTGCCAGCAGCCCTGGCAGGGGGTGGGGCTATGGCTACACCTTC. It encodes CASSPGRGWGYGYTF.

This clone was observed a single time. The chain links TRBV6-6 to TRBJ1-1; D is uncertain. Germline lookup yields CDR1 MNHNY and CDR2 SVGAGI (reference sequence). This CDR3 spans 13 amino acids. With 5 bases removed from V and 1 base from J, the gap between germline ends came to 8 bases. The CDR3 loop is CASSRPENTEAFF. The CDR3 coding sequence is TGTGCCAGCAGTCGACCCGAGAACACTGAAGCTTTCTTT.